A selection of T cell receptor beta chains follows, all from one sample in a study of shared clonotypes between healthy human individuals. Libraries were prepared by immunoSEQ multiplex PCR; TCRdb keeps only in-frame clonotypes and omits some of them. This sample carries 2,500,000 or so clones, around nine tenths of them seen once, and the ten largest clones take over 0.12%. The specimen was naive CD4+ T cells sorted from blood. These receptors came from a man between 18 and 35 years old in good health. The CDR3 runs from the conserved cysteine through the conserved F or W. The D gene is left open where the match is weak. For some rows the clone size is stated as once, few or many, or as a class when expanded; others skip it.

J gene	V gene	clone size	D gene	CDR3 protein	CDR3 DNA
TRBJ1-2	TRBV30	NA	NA	CAWSKADYGYTF	TGTGCCTGGAGTAAGGCGGACTATGGCTACACCTTC
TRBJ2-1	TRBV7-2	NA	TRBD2	CASSSGGLAGNEQFF	TGTGCCAGCAGTTCGGGGGGACTAGCGGGCAATGAGCAGTTCTTC
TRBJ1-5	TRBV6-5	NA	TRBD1	CASSYSGQGNQPQHF	TGTGCCAGCAGTTACTCGGGACAGGGGAATCAGCCCCAGCATTTT
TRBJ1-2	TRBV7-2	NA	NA	CASSYGQPFYGYTF	TGTGCCAGCAGCTACGGACAGCCCTTCTATGGCTACACCTTC
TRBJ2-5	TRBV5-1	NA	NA	CASSGGGHGETQYF	TGCGCCAGCAGCGGCGGGGGACATGGGGAGACCCAGTACTTC
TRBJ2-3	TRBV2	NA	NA	CASATQGQADTQYF	TGTGCCAGCGCTACTCAGGGGCAGGCAGATACGCAGTATTTT
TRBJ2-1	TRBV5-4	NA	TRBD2	CASSPGTSGGAIDEQFF	TGTGCCAGCAGCCCAGGGACTAGCGGGGGGGCCATCGATGAGCAGTTCTTC
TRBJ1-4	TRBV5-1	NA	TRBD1	CASSFSSGTGFEKLFF	TGCGCCAGCAGCTTTTCGAGTGGGACAGGGTTTGAAAAACTGTTTTTT
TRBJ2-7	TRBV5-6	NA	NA	CASSLTGLLGYEQYF	TGTGCCAGCAGCCTAACAGGGCTCTTGGGTTACGAGCAGTACTTC
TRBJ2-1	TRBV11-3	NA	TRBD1	CASSLDGTDNEQFF	TGTGCCAGCAGCTTAGATGGGACAGACAATGAGCAGTTCTTC
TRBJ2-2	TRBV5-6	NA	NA	CASSPLTGVPGELFF	TGTGCCAGCAGCCCCTTGACTGGGGTCCCCGGGGAGCTGTTTTTT
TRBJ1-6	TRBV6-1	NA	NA	CASRLSYNSPLHF	TGTGCCAGCCGACTGTCATATAATTCACCCCTCCACTTT
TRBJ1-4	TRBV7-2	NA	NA	CASSLGEGTANEKLFF	TGTGCCAGCAGCTTAGGGGAGGGAACTGCTAATGAAAAACTGTTTTTT
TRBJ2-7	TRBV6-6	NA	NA	CASSAPGLSSYEQYF	TGTGCCAGCAGTGCGCCGGGACTCAGCTCCTACGAGCAGTACTTC
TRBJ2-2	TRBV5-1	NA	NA	CASSSGYGGELFF	TGCGCCAGCAGCTCAGGGTACGGCGGGGAGCTGTTTTTT
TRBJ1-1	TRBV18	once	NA	CASSLPGEDTEAFF	TGTGCCAGCTCACTACCAGGGGAGGACACTGAAGCTTTCTTT
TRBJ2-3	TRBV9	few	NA	CASSVVPDTQYF	TGTGCCAGCAGCGTAGTTCCAGATACGCAGTATTTT
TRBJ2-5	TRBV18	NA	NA	CASSPEQETQYF	TGTGCCAGCTCACCGGAACAAGAGACCCAGTACTTC
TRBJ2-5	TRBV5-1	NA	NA	CASRKGIQETQYF	TGCGCCAGCCGGAAGGGCATACAAGAGACCCAGTACTTC
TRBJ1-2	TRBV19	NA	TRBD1	CASSLPGQGIYGYTF	TGTGCCAGTAGTCTTCCGGGACAGGGGATCTATGGCTACACCTTC
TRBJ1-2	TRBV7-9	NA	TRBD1	CASSQGTGDGYTF	TGTGCCAGCAGCCAGGGGACAGGTGACGGCTACACCTTC
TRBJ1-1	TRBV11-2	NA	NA	CASSLRSGGWGMNTEAFF	TGTGCCAGCAGCCTTCGATCCGGAGGGTGGGGAATGAACACTGAAGCTTTCTTT
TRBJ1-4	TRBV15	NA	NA	CATSREDEKLFF	TGTGCCACCAGCAGAGAGGATGAAAAACTGTTTTTT
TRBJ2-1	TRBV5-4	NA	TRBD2	CASSTRTSGGSNEQFF	TGTGCCAGCAGCACCCGGACTAGCGGGGGGTCCAATGAGCAGTTCTTC
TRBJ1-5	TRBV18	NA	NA	CASSSRDINQPQHF	TGTGCCAGCTCGTCCCGGGACATCAATCAGCCCCAGCATTTT
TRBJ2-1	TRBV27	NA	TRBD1	CASSFLGQGSYNEQFF	TGTGCCAGCAGTTTCCTTGGACAGGGCTCCTACAATGAGCAGTTCTTC
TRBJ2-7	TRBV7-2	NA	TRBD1	CASSQGQGPYEQYF	TGTGCCAGCAGCCAGGGACAGGGTCCCTACGAGCAGTACTTC
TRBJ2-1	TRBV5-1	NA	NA	CASSLEAEGQFF	TGCGCCAGCAGCTTGGAGGCAGAGGGGCAGTTCTTC
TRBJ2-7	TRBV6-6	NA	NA	CASSYLDIPYEQYF	TGTGCCAGCAGTTATTTGGACATTCCCTACGAGCAGTACTTC
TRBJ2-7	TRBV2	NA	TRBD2	CASSREIAGPYEQYF	TGTGCCAGCAGTCGCGAAATAGCGGGGCCCTACGAGCAGTACTTC
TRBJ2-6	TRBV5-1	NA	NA	CASSAPINLNSGANVLTF	TGCGCCAGCAGCGCACCCATCAACCTGAACTCTGGGGCCAACGTCCTGACTTTC
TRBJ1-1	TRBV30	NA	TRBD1	CAWSVLGQMNTEAFF	TGTGCCTGGAGTGTACTGGGACAGATGAACACTGAAGCTTTCTTT
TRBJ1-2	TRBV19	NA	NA	CASSIDPQATYGYTF	TGTGCCAGTAGTATAGACCCACAGGCCACCTATGGCTACACCTTC
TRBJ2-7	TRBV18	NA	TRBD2	CASSLGTSGYEQYF	TGTGCCAGCTCACTCGGGACTAGCGGCTACGAGCAGTACTTC
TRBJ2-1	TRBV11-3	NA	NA	CASSPEGLYNEQFF	TGTGCCAGCAGCCCGGAGGGTCTTTACAATGAGCAGTTCTTC
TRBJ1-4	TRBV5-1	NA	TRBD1	CASSTTGDGKKLFF	TGCGCCAGCAGCACGACAGGGGATGGGAAAAAACTGTTTTTT
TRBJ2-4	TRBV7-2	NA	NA	CASSLGGFAKNIQYF	TGTGCCAGCAGCTTAGGAGGGTTCGCCAAAAACATTCAGTACTTC
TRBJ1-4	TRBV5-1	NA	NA	CASSLTIFNEKLFF	TGCGCCAGCAGCTTGACCATATTTAATGAAAAACTGTTTTTT
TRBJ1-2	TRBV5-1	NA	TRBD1	CASSLDTPGQGRDYGYTF	TGCGCCAGCAGCTTGGATACGCCCGGACAGGGGAGGGACTATGGCTACACCTTC
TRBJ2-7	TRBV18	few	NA	CASSSDTSYEQYF	TGTGCCAGCTCTTCTGACACCTCCTACGAGCAGTACTTC
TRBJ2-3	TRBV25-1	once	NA	CASSEYSTDTQYF	TGTGCCAGCAGTGAATACAGCACAGATACGCAGTATTTT
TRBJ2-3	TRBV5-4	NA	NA	CASSPDGVGTDTQYF	TGTGCCAGCAGCCCCGATGGGGTTGGCACAGATACGCAGTATTTT
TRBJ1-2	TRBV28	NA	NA	CASSFGLSPNGYTF	TGTGCCAGCAGTTTTGGTCTCTCCCCTAATGGCTACACCTTC
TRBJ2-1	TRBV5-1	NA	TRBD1	CASSPGQGLDEQFF	TGCGCCAGCAGCCCGGGACAGGGTTTGGATGAGCAGTTCTTC
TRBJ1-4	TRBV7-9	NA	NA	CASIPSRGAATNEKLFF	TGTGCCAGCATCCCTTCACGGGGGGCGGCAACTAATGAAAAACTGTTTTTT